These T cell receptor beta chains were read from a single sample in a study of response to subunit inactivated influenza vaccine. TCRdb passed the RT-PCR reads through MiXCR, listing each CDR3 protein once. The sample has 800,000 to 1,000,000 distinct CDR3 sequences; around 20% are singletons. The material was PBMCs from blood, obtained more than 4 days after vaccination. The origin of the receptors is a man aged 50 or older who received an inactivated influenza vaccine. Both conserved end residues are part of each CDR3. A D gene is named only where the DNA matches it firmly. Expanded clones are given a class, and other clones once, few, many or no size at all.

v_call	clone_size	d_call	j_call	cdr3_length	cdr3_aa	cdr3_nt
TRBV12-3/TRBV12-4	.	TRBD2	TRBJ2-5	18	CASSLKGRPSGRPETQYF	TGTGCCAGCAGTTTAAAGGGTCGCCCTAGCGGGAGGCCCGAGACCCAGTACTTC
TRBV5-1	few	TRBD2	TRBJ2-3	17	CASSPLPGGGLSDTQYF	TGCGCCAGCAGTCCCCTTCCCGGCGGGGGGCTCTCAGATACGCAGTATTTT
TRBV28	few	.	TRBJ2-3	14	CASSRYSGTDTQYF	TGTGCCAGCAGTCGTTATTCCGGCACAGATACGCAGTATTTT
TRBV24-1	.	.	TRBJ2-5	14	CATSDPVLQETQYF	TGTGCCACCAGTGACCCGGTCTTACAAGAGACCCAGTACTTC
TRBV9	.	TRBD1	TRBJ2-6	19	CASSVGADRAYLGANVLTF	TGTGCCAGCAGCGTAGGAGCGGACAGGGCGTACCTAGGGGCCAACGTCCTGACTTTC
TRBV12-3/TRBV12-4	.	.	TRBJ2-5	17	CASSYNTGARLQETQYF	TGTGCCAGCAGTTATAATACGGGGGCCAGACTACAAGAGACCCAGTACTTC
TRBV11-2	once	TRBD1	TRBJ2-7	15	CASSSVQGASYEQYF	TGTGCCAGCAGCTCGGTACAGGGGGCCTCCTACGAGCAGTACTTC
TRBV3-1	few	.	TRBJ2-7	12	CASGLLPYEQYF	TGTGCCTCCGGACTCCTTCCCTACGAGCAGTACTTC
TRBV6-1	.	TRBD2	TRBJ2-1	15	CASGTSGRNYNEQFF	TGTGCCAGTGGGACTAGCGGGAGGAACTACAATGAGCAGTTCTTC
TRBV20-1	once	.	TRBJ1-4	15	CSAGDGVATNEKLFF	TGCAGTGCTGGGGATGGGGTTGCAACTAATGAAAAACTGTTTTTT